Presented here are 20 T cell receptor beta chains from one specimen sequenced in a study of blood T cell repertoires in COVID-19. Libraries were prepared by immunoSEQ multiplex PCR; TCRdb keeps only in-frame clonotypes and omits some of them. Here the sample spans approximately 210,000 clones, approximately 88% being singletons. The sample consisted of PBMCs or T cells enriched from blood (not recorded which). Receptors originate from a woman aged 18-29 years who had recovered from COVID-19.

This clone occurred once. CDR3: CASSHPRDSTTPKETQYF. CDR3 coding DNA: TGTGCCAGCAGCCATCCAAGGGACAGTACCACCCCCAAAGAGACCCAGTACTTC. The chain recombines TRBV11-2 with TRBJ2-5; 7 bases map to TRBD1. Trimming cost V 5 bases and J 3 bases; bases outside gene matches: 18. Germline V gene data show CDR1 as SGHAT and CDR2 as FQNNGV. CDR3 length: 18 amino acids.

Turning to this clone: The junction departs from the called germline gene at one end, perhaps through a read error. CDR3 protein: CANSYTGSPNEKLFF. In nucleotides, the CDR3 is TGTGCCAACAGTTATACAGGGTCCCCTAATGAAAAACTGTTTTTT. This sequence joins TRBV27 and TRBJ1-4, with TRBD1 as a possible D gene (6 bases). CDR1 MNHEY and CDR2 SMNVEV come from the germline V gene (reference sequence). This CDR3 contains 15 residues.

The chain combines TRBV6-6 with TRBJ2-2, with 7 nucleotides matching TRBD1. The CDR3 runs to 14 residues. Germline CDR1 and CDR2: MNHNY and SVGAGI (reference sequence). V gave up 2 bases and J gave up 5 bases; unmatched junction bases: 2. The CDR3 loop is CASSYGDSTGELFF. CDR3 DNA sequence: TGTGCCAGCAGTTACGGGGACAGTACCGGGGAGCTGTTTTTT.

The chain combines TRBV12-5 with TRBJ1-3; D may be TRBD1 (6 bases). CDR3 length equals 15 residues. CDR1 LGHNT and CDR2 FRNRAP come from the germline V gene. Trimming cost V 6 bases and J 3 bases, with 15 bases left between them. The CDR3 nucleotides are TGTGCTAGTGGCGAGCGACAGGTTGGTGGAAACACCATATATTTT. This translates into CASGERQVGGNTIYF.

The chain carries TRBV12-5 and TRBJ2-7; D is perhaps TRBD1 (5 bases). The germline V and J ends were trimmed by 0 bases and 0 bases, with 12 bases remaining between them. Per germline, CDR1 LGHNT and CDR2 FRNRAP. CDR3 length equals 16 residues. The CDR3 region has the DNA TGTGCTAGTGGTTTGGTGCTTTGGGGCGGCTCCTACGAGCAGTACTTC. Translating it yields CASGLVLWGGSYEQYF.

This chain links TRBV4-1 with TRBJ1-3; D uncertain. The germline CDR1 and CDR2 sequences are MGHRA and YSYEKL. The CDR3 covers 13 residues. Trimming cost V 4 bases and J 2 bases, with 6 bases left between them. CDR3 coding DNA: TGCGCCAGCAGCCCCTTTGCTGGAAACACCATATATTTT. Its translation is CASSPFAGNTIYF.

This sequence joins TRBV6-5 and TRBJ1-1; D uncertain. The CDR3 contains 14 residues. V lost 6 bases and J lost 4, with 15 bases in between. CDR1 and CDR2 from the germline V gene are MNHEY and SVGAGI. The CDR3 sequence is CASRDTPEGTEAFF. The CDR3 nucleotides read TGTGCCAGCAGAGATACACCTGAGGGCACTGAAGCTTTCTTT.

The CDR3 DNA follows: TGTGCCAGCAGCTGGGGGACAGGGGCCCTGGTTGCAGATACGCAGTATTTT. Translation: CASSWGTGALVADTQYF. The chain uses TRBV9 and TRBJ2-3; 10 nucleotides line up with TRBD1. Looked up from germline, CDR1 is SGDLS and CDR2 is YYNGEE. This CDR3 comprises 17 residues. The V and J ends lost 4 bases and 4 bases, in that order; junction bases with no gene match: 12. The full variable domain, rest sourced from reference TRBV9 and TRBJ2-3, is DSGVTQTPKHLITATGQRVTLRCSPRSGDLSVYWYQQSLDQGLQFLIQYYNGEERAKGNILERFSAQQFPDLHSELNLSSLELGDSALYFCASSWGTGALVADTQYFGPGTRLTVL.

The chain employs TRBV4-1 and TRBJ1-1; D unresolved. This CDR3 is 16 amino acids long. V was trimmed by 4 bases and J by 1 base, leaving 16 bases between them. In germline, CDR1 is MGHRA, CDR2 YSYEKL. The DNA for the CDR3 is TGCGCCAGCAGCCGGCAAGGGTTCCGGGAGAACACTGAAGCTTTCTTT. Its translation is CASSRQGFRENTEAFF.

This sequence joins TRBV30 and TRBJ2-7; 9 positions match TRBD1. V lost 1 base and J lost 6; bases outside the gene matches: 7. CDR1 GTSNPN and CDR2 SVGIG come from the germline V gene (reference sequence). This CDR3 comprises 14 residues. CDR3 nucleotide sequence: TGTGCCTGGAGTGGACAGGGGGGTCTTGGCGAGCAGTACTTC. Translating gives CAWSGQGGLGEQYF.

This clone was recorded at least ten times. The chain combines TRBV2 with TRBJ1-4; no reliable D call. The CDR3 length is 12 residues. Deletions cut 1 base from V and 8 bases from J, with 5 bases between. CDR1 and CDR2 from the germline V gene are SNHLY and FYNNEI. The CDR3 protein is CASSEGGEKLFF. The CDR3, as DNA: TGTGCCAGCAGTGAAGGCGGGGAAAAACTGTTTTTT.

CDR3 DNA sequence: TGTGCCAGCAGCGAACGGGTGGCCGAGCAGTACTTC. Its translation: CASSERVAEQYF. This sequence joins TRBV28 and TRBJ2-7; D ambiguous. Germline loops: CDR1 MDHEN, CDR2 SYDVKM. The CDR3 is 12 amino acids. Trimming took off 6 bases at V and 6 bases at J, with 12 bases between the two ends.

The chain combines TRBV27 with TRBJ2-1, with 7 nucleotides matching TRBD2. The CDR3 has 16 amino acids. V was clipped by 6 bases and J by 8 bases; unmatched bases: 16. Germline V CDR1 and CDR2: MNHEY, SMNVEV (reference sequence). The CDR3 DNA follows: TGTGCCAGCAGGCTTGGCCCGGCTAGCGGCCTGGATGAGCAGTTCTTC. Translating gives CASRLGPASGLDEQFF.

Regarding this clone: Other DNA sequences from this sample encode an identical CDR3 as well. The chain's CDR3 is CASSLGGQPQHF. CDR3 nucleotides: TGTGCCAGCAGCCTAGGGGGTCAGCCCCAGCATTTT. V is TRBV12-3 or TRBV12-4 and J is TRBJ1-5; a possible D gene is TRBD1 (6 bases). V was trimmed by 6 bases and J by 6 bases, leaving 9 bases between them. CDR3 length equals 12 residues.

V usage is TRBV2 and J usage is TRBJ1-6; 7 nucleotides align to TRBD1. Germline lookup yields CDR1 SNHLY and CDR2 FYNNEI. The CDR3 covers 15 residues. Trimming removed 7 bases from V and 8 bases from J; junction bases left unmatched: 11. The CDR3 DNA reads as TGTGCCAGCAAGGAATTAGACAGGGAATATTCACCCCTCCACTTT. Its protein is CASKELDREYSPLHF.

V usage is TRBV28 and J usage is TRBJ2-3; D gene ambiguous. The germline V gene has CDR1 MDHEN and CDR2 SYDVKM. The CDR3 is 13 amino acids. V was pared by 2 bases and J by 4 bases, with 7 bases between. The chain's CDR3 is CASSLPPADTQYF. CDR3 coding DNA: TGTGCCAGCAGTTTACCCCCGGCAGATACGCAGTATTTT. Together with reference TRBV28 and TRBJ2-3, the CDR3 gives the full variable domain: DVKVTQSSRYLVKRTGEKVFLECVQDMDHENMFWYRQDPGLGLRLIYFSYDVKMKEKGDIPEGYSVSREKKERFSLILESASTNQTSMYLCASSLPPADTQYFGPGTRLTVL.

The CDR3 sequence is CASSLEKRKGVNYGYTF. The CDR3 coding sequence is TGTGCCAGCAGCTTAGAGAAGCGCAAGGGGGTAAACTATGGCTACACCTTC. This chain joins TRBV7-9 and TRBJ1-2; D perhaps matches TRBD1 (6 bases). This CDR3 is 17 amino acids long. From germline, CDR1 is SEHNR and CDR2 FQNEAQ (reference sequence). Between the trimmed V and J ends, which lost 1 base and 2 bases, there was a span of 17 bases.

This chain joins TRBV6-4 and TRBJ2-3; D gene uncertain. Trimming took off 2 bases at V and 2 bases at J, with 11 bases between the two ends. Germline V gene sequence: CDR1 MRHNA, CDR2 SNTAGT. CDR3 length: 15 amino acids. CDR3 amino acids: CASSDGSLDTDTQYF. CDR3 coding DNA: TGTGCCAGCAGTGACGGATCCCTAGACACAGATACGCAGTATTTT.

The chain has TRBV9 and TRBJ1-2; 8 bases fit TRBD1. V lost 2 bases to trimming and J lost 8 bases; unmatched junction nucleotides: 5. This CDR3 contains 13 residues. In germline, CDR1 is SGDLS, CDR2 YYNGEE. The chain's CDR3 is CASSVRTGNGYTF. The DNA of the CDR3 is TGTGCCAGCAGCGTTAGGACAGGGAACGGCTACACCTTC.

The rearrangement links TRBV6-1 to TRBJ1-2; 7 nucleotides agree with TRBD1. The CDR3 runs 14 residues. The J segment lost 7 bases and the V segment lost 0 bases, leaving 5 bases of the junction unmatched. Germline-derived CDR1 and CDR2 are MNHNS and SASEGT. The CDR3 loop reads CASSEAQGIAGYTF. Written as DNA, the CDR3 is TGTGCCAGCAGTGAAGCACAGGGGATAGCTGGCTACACCTTC.